A single sample gave rise to the 28 T cell receptor beta chains below, sequenced in a study of spatial heterogeneity in lung cancer. The time point was: sample taken at primary tumor resection. Unsorted samples of tumor, nontumor lung or frozen PBMC had their whole RNA sequenced. Each CDR3 protein is one row after TCRdb ran MiXCR on the 5' RACE reads. The sample records approximately 49,000 distinct CDR3 sequences, approximately 5.7% being singletons. The material was PBMCs, obtained at surgery. The receptor source for this set is a male donor with early-stage non-small cell lung cancer.

In its sample, this clonotype was seen a few times. The gene calls are TRBV20-1 and TRBJ1-1; unclear D gene. V was clipped by 3 bases and J by 7 bases, with 9 bases between them. Germline V gene lookup returns CDR1 DFQATT and CDR2 SNEGSKA (reference sequence). This CDR3 region has 11 residues. Here the CDR3 reads CSARKSLEAFF. The CDR3 coding sequence is TGCAGTGCTAGGAAAAGCCTTGAAGCTTTCTTT.

This clonotype has a count of ten or more. V gene TRBV7-2 combines with J gene TRBJ2-1; TRBD2 might be the D (6 bases). V was trimmed by 6 bases and J by 6 bases, leaving 21 bases between them. The CDR3 contains 16 residues. Germline V gene sequence: CDR1 SGHTA, CDR2 FQGNSA. The CDR3 reads CASRPRDFEPFNEQFF. The CDR3 nucleotides are TGTGCCAGCAGACCTAGGGACTTCGAGCCCTTCAATGAGCAGTTCTTC.

There are many counts of this clonotype. The rearrangement joins TRBV20-1 to TRBJ2-1; TRBD2 agrees at 13 bases. The CDR3 extends over 14 amino acids. CDR1 and CDR2 from the germline V gene are DFQATT and SNEGSKA (reference sequence). V shed 5 bases, J shed 9 bases, and the junction held 7 bases outside the gene matches. The CDR3 region has the DNA TGCAGTGCTTGGACTAGCGGGAGTTCTGGTGAGCAGTTCTTC. Translated: CSAWTSGSSGEQFF.

This clonotype was observed at least ten times. CDR3 sequence reads: CASLPFVSYNEQFF. The CDR3 nucleotides are TGTGCCAGCCTCCCTTTTGTTTCCTACAATGAGCAGTTCTTC. The chain has TRBV28 and TRBJ2-1; D call uncertain. Germline V gene sequence: CDR1 MDHEN, CDR2 SYDVKM. V was pared by 8 bases and J by 1 base, with 12 bases between. This CDR3 region has 14 residues.

This clonotype was found many times. The chain joins TRBV11-3 to TRBJ2-3; D is unresolved. CDR3 length: 14 amino acids. Germline V gives CDR1 SGHNT, CDR2 YENEEA. V was shortened by 1 base and J by 5 bases, with 10 bases between the two germline ends. The CDR3 spells CASSLAATRDTQYF. The DNA of the CDR3 is TGTGCCAGCAGCTTAGCGGCGACCAGAGATACGCAGTATTTT.

In this sample, this clonotype turned up many times. The rearrangement joins TRBV12-3 or TRBV12-4 to TRBJ2-7; no reliable D call. This CDR3 contains 14 residues. The germline V and J ends were trimmed by 6 bases and 3 bases, with 15 bases remaining between them. CDR3: CASSLMVTDYEQYF. In DNA, the CDR3 is TGTGCCAGCAGCCTCATGGTAACCGACTACGAGCAGTACTTC.

This chain links TRBV2 with TRBJ2-3, with 13 bases identical to TRBD2. The ends lost 5 bases at V and 0 bases at J; junction bases unmatched: 8. This CDR3 has 18 amino acids. Germline CDR1 is SNHLY and CDR2 is FYNNEI. The CDR3 coding sequence is TGTGCCAGCAGTTCGGGACTAGCGGGAATTTCTAGCACAGATACGCAGTATTTT. Amino acids: CASSSGLAGISSTDTQYF. Combining the CDR3 with reference TRBV2 and TRBJ2-3 gives the whole variable domain EPEVTQTPSHQVTQMGQEVILRCVPISNHLYFYWYRQILGQKVEFLVSFYNNEISEKSEIFDDQFSVERPDGSNFTLKIRSTKLEDSAMYFCASSSGLAGISSTDTQYFGPGTRLTVL.

This clonotype was seen repeatedly, ten times or more. The rearrangement joins TRBV4-3 to TRBJ2-7, with 12 bases identical to TRBD2. The germline CDR1 and CDR2 sequences are LGHNA and YSLEER. This CDR3 comprises 17 residues. The V segment lost 0 bases and the J segment 4 bases; nucleotides outside the gene matches: 7. CDR3 sequence reads: CASSQDYPSGRAYEQYF. CDR3 sequence (DNA): TGCGCCAGCAGCCAAGATTACCCTAGCGGGAGGGCGTACGAGCAGTACTTC.

At least ten counts were recorded for this clonotype. The V gene is TRBV29-1, the J gene TRBJ1-2, with 7 bases fitting TRBD1. From germline, CDR1 is SQVTM and CDR2 ANQGSEA. After removal of 7 bases from V and 8 bases from J, the junction contained 10 bases not matched to a gene. The CDR3 covers 12 residues. This CDR3 is CSGSTGTSGYTF. The CDR3 region has the DNA TGCAGCGGATCGACAGGGACGAGCGGCTACACCTTC.

This clonotype was recorded many times. This chain connects TRBV5-6 to TRBJ2-2, with D possibly matching TRBD1 (7 bases). Germline CDR1 SGHDT, CDR2 YYEEEE. The CDR3 is 19 residues long. Between the trimmed V and J ends, which lost 3 bases and 4 bases, there was a span of 25 bases. The CDR3 spells CASSSIGGGDLYGTGELFF. DNA for the CDR3: TGTGCCAGCAGCTCAATAGGAGGGGGCGACTTGTATGGCACCGGGGAGCTGTTTTTT.

At least ten counts were recorded for this clonotype. The rearrangement links TRBV6-6 to TRBJ1-1; D is unclear. CDR3 size: 10 residues. Trimming removed 2 bases at V and 10 bases at J, with 5 bases between. CDR1 and CDR2 from the germline V gene are MNHNY and SVGAGI (reference sequence). The CDR3 sequence: CASSYEGAFF. The DNA of the CDR3 is TGTGCCAGCAGTTACGAGGGAGCTTTCTTT.

This clonotype was recorded at least ten times. The J gene is TRBJ2-1, the V gene TRBV14; 10 positions match TRBD1. The CDR3 loop spans 16 amino acids. Trimming at V came to 0 bases and at J to 8 bases, leaving 7 bases not matched to a gene. Per germline, CDR1 SGHDN and CDR2 FVKESK. CDR3 nucleotide sequence: TGTGCCAGCAGCCAAGATATCAGGGACAGGGGCGATGAGCAGTTCTTC. It specifies CASSQDIRDRGDEQFF.

This clonotype was found many times. This chain links TRBV27 with TRBJ1-6, with D perhaps matching TRBD1 (5 bases). CDR1 MNHEY and CDR2 SMNVEV come from the germline V gene (reference sequence). Trimming left V 4 bases short and J 8 bases short, with 12 bases between. The CDR3 is 14 residues long. CDR3 bases: TGTGCCAGCAGTTCACAAGGGGACTATTCACCCCTCCACTTT. Its translation is CASSSQGDYSPLHF.

Ten or more counts support this clonotype. The chain has TRBV6-2 or TRBV6-3 and TRBJ2-6; TRBD1 is a possible D gene (5 bases). The CDR3 runs to 15 residues. The germline gives CDR1 MNHEY, CDR2 SVGEGT. The V gene lost 6 bases and the J gene lost 1 base, with 10 bases spanning the gap. The CDR3 DNA is TGTGCCAGCAGGCTCCAGGGTTCTGGGGCCAACGTCCTGACTTTC. Its protein product is CASRLQGSGANVLTF.

This clonotype was counted between two and nine times. V gene TRBV20-1 combines with J gene TRBJ1-4; D call uncertain. Looked up from germline, CDR1 is DFQATT and CDR2 is SNEGSKA (reference sequence). The CDR3 spans 12 residues. Between the trimmed V and J ends, which lost 7 bases and 3 bases, there was a span of 9 bases. The DNA of the CDR3 is TGCAGTGTGGGGAAATCTAATGAAAAACTGTTTTTT. Its protein product is CSVGKSNEKLFF.

The chain recombines TRBV11-3 with TRBJ2-7; D possibly corresponds to TRBD1 (6 bases). The CDR3 loop spans 14 amino acids. The V end lost 5 bases, the J end lost 3 bases, and 14 bases lay between the germline ends. Per germline, CDR1 SGHNT and CDR2 YENEEA. The CDR3 loop reads CASSQDSLNYEQYF. The CDR3 nucleotides are TGTGCCAGCAGCCAGGACAGCCTGAACTACGAGCAGTACTTC. The full variable domain, rest sourced from reference TRBV11-3 and TRBJ2-7, is EAGVVQSPRYKIIEKKQPVAFWCNPISGHNTLYWYLQNLGQGPELLIRYENEEAVDDSQLPKDRFSAERLKGVDSTLKIQPAELGDSAVYLCASSQDSLNYEQYFGPGTRLTVT.

The chain is built from TRBV11-2 and TRBJ1-1, with a weak D call TRBD1 (6 bases). CDR1 and CDR2 from the germline V gene are SGHAT and FQNNGV. The CDR3 length is 14 residues. The ends were cut back, 5 bases at V and 4 bases at J, with 14 bases in the middle. CDR3 sequence: CASSKGGPATEAFF. CDR3 DNA: TGTGCCAGCAGCAAAGGGGGACCGGCCACTGAAGCTTTCTTT.

This clonotype was picked up many times. The chain links TRBV6-2 or TRBV6-3 to TRBJ1-2; 9 bases are a match to TRBD1. This CDR3 comprises 16 residues. CDR1 and CDR2 from the germline V gene are MNHEY and SVGEGT. J gave up 5 bases and V 4 bases, and 11 bases lay outside the gene matches. This CDR3 is CASSSLPGQGGYGYTF. CDR3 nucleotide sequence: TGTGCCAGCAGTTCCCTCCCGGGACAGGGCGGTTATGGCTACACCTTC.

This clonotype appeared many times. The rearrangement uses TRBV29-1 and TRBJ2-3; D unresolved. The germline V gene encodes CDR1 SQVTM and CDR2 ANQGSEA. This CDR3 is 14 amino acids long. The germline V and J ends were trimmed by 6 bases and 4 bases, with 17 bases remaining between them. The CDR3 loop is CSVPHHDRADTQYF. As DNA, the CDR3 is TGCAGCGTCCCTCACCATGATAGAGCAGATACGCAGTATTTT.

The rearrangement uses TRBV18 and TRBJ2-3, with D perhaps TRBD1 or TRBD2 (5 bases each). The CDR3 is made up of 15 amino acids. Germline CDR1 KGHSH, CDR2 LQKENI. V shed 1 base and J shed 2 bases, with 10 bases lying between them. The CDR3 protein is CASSPLGGSTDTQYF. In DNA form, the CDR3 reads TGTGCCAGCTCACCACTTGGGGGTTCCACAGATACGCAGTATTTT.

In this sample, this clonotype turned up many times. The CDR3 is CAISEPVYGYTF. The CDR3 DNA sequence: TGTGCCATCAGTGAACCGGTCTATGGCTACACCTTC. The V gene is TRBV10-3, the J gene TRBJ1-2; D unresolved. The CDR3 spans 12 residues. Germline CDR1 ENHRY, CDR2 SYGVKD. V dropped 3 bases and J dropped 4 bases, with 6 bases sitting between them.

This clonotype was counted a few times. The V and J genes are TRBV18 and TRBJ2-7; TRBD1 agrees at 8 bases. J lost 3 bases, V lost 3 bases, and 10 bases had no gene match. Germline V gene sequence: CDR1 KGHSH, CDR2 LQKENI. The CDR3 totals 16 residues. In DNA, the CDR3 is TGTGCCAGCTCACCTAAGGACAGGGCGCGAGTCTACGAGCAGTACTTC. It specifies CASSPKDRARVYEQYF.

This clonotype was observed at least ten times. One end of the junction does not line up with germline, which may come from a read error. The chain employs TRBV29-1 and TRBJ1-2, with 7 positions matching TRBD1. Germline CDR1 is SQVTM and CDR2 is ANQGSEA. The CDR3 has 15 amino acids. The DNA of the CDR3 is TGCAGCGTTGATGGGACAGAGGATTCTAATTATGGCTACACCTTC. Amino acids: CSVDGTEDSNYGYTF. Combining the CDR3 with reference TRBV29-1 and TRBJ1-2 gives the whole variable domain SAVISQKPSRDICQRGTSLTIQCQVDSQVTMMFWYRQQPGQSLTLIATANQGSEATYESGFVIDKFPISRPNLTFSTLTVSNMSPEDSSIYLCSVDGTEDSNYGYTFGSGTRLTVV.

The sample holds many counts of this clonotype. The genes are TRBV20-1 and TRBJ2-5, with D possibly being TRBD2 (5 bases). Germline V gene sequence: CDR1 DFQATT, CDR2 SNEGSKA (reference sequence). The CDR3 extends over 12 amino acids. Trimming removed 1 base at V and 4 bases at J, with 7 bases between. In nucleotides, the CDR3 is TGCAGTGCTAGAGCGGGAAGAGAGACCCAGTACTTC. This codes for CSARAGRETQYF.

This chain uses TRBV2 with TRBJ1-6; TRBD1 aligns across 7 bases. The germline V gene has CDR1 SNHLY and CDR2 FYNNEI. The CDR3 spans 14 residues. V lost 8 bases, J lost 6 bases, and 7 bases stayed unmatched. Here the CDR3 DNA reads TGTGCCAGCGTATCGACAGGGCGTAATTCACCCCTCCACTTT. It yields the protein CASVSTGRNSPLHF.

In its sample, this clonotype was seen many times. J is TRBJ2-7 and V is TRBV7-9; D unclear. Germline CDR1 SEHNR, CDR2 FQNEAQ (reference sequence). Trimming shortened V by 1 base and J by 2 bases, and 6 bases separated the two germline ends. This CDR3 is built from 13 residues. The chain's CDR3 is CASSLVATYEQYF. As DNA, the CDR3 is TGTGCCAGCAGCTTAGTTGCTACCTACGAGCAGTACTTC. The full variable domain, in which reference TRBV7-9 and TRBJ2-7 provide the parts outside the CDR3, is DTGVSQNPRHKITKRGQNVTFRCDPISEHNRLYWYRQTLGQGPEFLTYFQNEAQLEKSRLLSDRFSAERPKGSFSTLEIQRTEQGDSAMYLCASSLVATYEQYFGPGTRLTVT.

There are many counts of this clonotype. The genes are TRBV2 and TRBJ1-5; possibly TRBD1 for D (6 bases). The germline CDR1 and CDR2 sequences are SNHLY and FYNNEI. This CDR3 is built from 13 residues. The V end lost 6 bases, the J end lost 6 bases, and 12 bases lay between the germline ends. CDR3 DNA: TGTGCCAGCAGGAACAGGGTTGGTCAGCCCCAGCATTTT. It specifies CASRNRVGQPQHF.

This clonotype has just a few counts. CDR3 DNA sequence: TGTGCCAGTAGTATAAGTTCAGGGGTGAACACTGAAGCTTTCTTT. Protein sequence: CASSISSGVNTEAFF. The chain combines TRBV19 with TRBJ1-1; D may be TRBD1 (6 bases). Trimming took off 2 bases at V and 0 bases at J, with 10 bases between the two ends. Germline CDR1 LNHDA, CDR2 SQIVND (reference sequence). CDR3 length: 15 residues.